This record looks at one T cell receptor (beta chain) sequence and its context. This clone occurred once. This receptor's antigen is unknown. Per-base quality was not reported, and no clone a single base away is much larger than it. The CDR3 starts with the cysteine, ends with the phenylalanine, and has 14 residues. The sequence is cut down to CDR3 DNA, 42 bases in frame from base 1. Clipping removes 4 bases from V and 6 bases from J, with 6 as the unmatched junction base count. Via the germline V gene, CDR1 is SGHTS and CDR2 YDEGEE. CD8 naive samples consisted of CD45RO-negative cells that were positively selected for CCR7, yielding a CD45RA+CCR7+ population without TemRA cells. Healthy HIV-negative adults with no recently reported acute infections or vaccinations were included as donors. Every donor was a Caucasian adult residing in Nashville, Tennessee, USA. Blood was obtained by leukapheresis, after which PBMCs were separated by Ficoll-Histopaque density gradient centrifugation and cryopreserved in liquid nitrogen vapor phase. Analytical flow cytometry was used to check the purity and quantity of every magnetically sorted T cell population. Genomic DNA was isolated from every sorted fraction and measured by UV absorbance on a Nanodrop 2000c.

The data were obtained in a study of shared clonotypes between healthy human individuals (dated by TCRdb to about 2020). Study-level background: The cohort comprised two women and three men aged 18 to 49 years. Per donor, three plates each were used for CD4 naive and CD4 memory, two for CD8 naive, and one for CD8 memory. To estimate repertoire size and how much clonotype sharing occurs between individuals, the study deeply sequenced the blood TCR repertoires of five healthy adults. Different laboratories and diverse techniques were used to prepare libraries and sequence TCR repertoires, to increase sequencing depth and limit assay-specific biases. Per donor, leukapheresis produced somewhere between about 0.94 and 9 billion PBMCs.

TCR CDR3 regions were amplified from genomic DNA by multiplex PCR using the deep immunoSEQ assay. For each cell subset, the extracted genomic DNA was distributed evenly across all wells of several immunoSEQ 96-well plates, and each plate served as one replicate. For sorted subsets, each replicate PCR was loaded with roughly 190 ng genomic DNA, equivalent to 32,000 or so T cell genomes. Purified libraries were quantified with a Qubit 3.0 fluorometer, sized on a Bioanalyzer 2100, and re-quantified with the KAPA Library Quantification kit. Each immunoSEQ 96-well plate was sequenced on its own single-read 150-cycle Illumina NextSeq 550 flow cell. From the authors' description of their analysis: Because the immunoSEQ output included only junctional sequences and no quality scores, the filtering could not be the same as the filtering used for full-length reads. Sequences were annotated with PyIR, a Python wrapper for IgBLAST v1.9, using IMGT germline references to assign V/J genes and CDR3. Reads were filtered out if the reads had weak V/J assignments (E-value above 1e-6), no CDR3, stop codons, out-of-frame junctions, or ambiguous translated residues. V3J clonotypes were defined as sequences sharing the same inferred V gene, J gene, and CDR3 amino acid sequence. Percentage overlap between repertoires was computed as shared unique clonotypes divided by the size of the smaller repertoire. Three approaches were used to assess repertoire richness: RTK rarefaction, the Chao1 estimator, and Recon v2.1 estimates of unobserved clonotypes. Generation probabilities for all TCRbeta clonotypes obtained by the gDNA method from a few donors were computed using OLGA. TCRdb holds this immuneACCESS table with in-frame rearrangements only. Some clones are missing; in checked studies, unresolved V genes explain under half, and the rest has no known cause. The V and J calls and clone size are taken from that table; D and trimming were inferred from the DNA. This sample comprises about 700,000 clones, 90% to 95% of them detected only once. The top ten hold approximately 25% of the sample.

Study-wide findings and limitations: Naive subsets generally had larger estimated clonotype richness than memory subsets. Rarefaction of sorted-subset datasets indicated incomplete sequencing despite the large sequencing depth. Compared with non-shared clonotypes, clonotypes shared by all four sorted-subset donors had higher generation probabilities. Around 5.4% of naive CD4, approximately 3.7% of naive CD8, 2.3% of memory CD4, and approximately 0.39% of memory CD8 clonotypes were shared across several donors. Only blood was sampled, and tissue TCR repertoires likely differ from those in blood. Because the study included only a small number of donors, the genetic and exposure-history diversity represented was limited. Based on pairwise subsampling, the degree of clonotype sharing among donors was expected to be affected by sequencing depth.

The sample consisted of naive CD8+ T cells sorted from blood. According to the study, the label for this sample's cell subset or site signals: CD45RA+CCR7+. Recombination linked TRBV5-8 to TRBJ2-1, with 8 bases in between that match TRBD2. The TCR sequence derives from a man aged 25-45 years in good health. This receptor carries the CDR3 CASSPGLAPNEQFF. In nucleotide form, the sequence is TGTGCCAGCAGCCCCGGACTAGCCCCCAATGAGCAGTTCTTC.